Sequencing of this T cell receptor (beta chain) was carried out in a study of blood T cells in healthy people across ages. General observations from the study: Getting older went along with TCR beta diversity per million T cells dropping roughly linearly.

In the case of this clonotype: Its antigen is not identified.

The authors ran a second PCR of about 7 to 11 cycles using a sample-barcoded 5' primer and a J-beta primer mix. Tags on each cDNA molecule came from a template-switch adaptor with 12 random nucleotides. TCRdb itself ran the 5' RACE reads through MiXCR, one entry per CDR3 protein. The table records over 1,500,000 distinct CDR3 sequences, just under 50% of them present only once. The CDR3 runs 14 residues. Germline lookup yields CDR1 DFQATT and CDR2 SNEGSKA (reference sequence). This chain connects TRBV20-1 to TRBJ2-4; 7 bases line up with TRBD1. The J call may be in error: the DNA end matches TRBJ2-5 better. Sequencing was carried out using blood. The receptor's source is a woman aged 40 to 50 in good health. The CDR3 is CSAPRDSPWGTQYF. The DNA of the CDR3 is TGCAGTGCTCCTAGGGACAGCCCCTGGGGGACCCAGTACTTC.